This T cell receptor (beta chain) was captured by sequencing in a study of cytomegalovirus exposure and HLA in healthy donors. General study points: The study listed about 150 cytomegalovirus-associated TCR beta chains.

PCR amplification relied on 60 Vbeta primers (plus 13 Jbeta primers). Measured with immunoSEQ multiplex PCR; TCRdb has only the in-frame clones, and not every one. Of 150,000 to 200,000 clones listed, roughly 82% are singletons. Concerning this clone itself: Its antigen is not known.

This CDR3 spans 12 amino acids. V shed 4 bases and J shed 4 bases, with 7 bases lying between them. Germline assignment: CDR1 MDHEN and CDR2 SYDVKM. The chain uses TRBV28 and TRBJ1-2; a weak D match, TRBD1 (5 bases). The specimen was PBMCs. This TCR derives from a woman between 45 and 65 years old in good health and CMV-seronegative. CDR3 protein: CASSYRTYGYTF. In DNA, the CDR3 is TGTGCCAGCAGTTACAGGACCTATGGCTACACCTTC.